The 3 T cell receptor beta chains below come from one sample, sequenced in a study of blood T cells in healthy people across ages. Next came a second PCR, run for about 6 to 12 cycles, which used a sample-barcoded 5' primer along with a J-beta primer mix. Via MiXCR, TCRdb re-called the 5' RACE reads, giving one row per CDR3 protein. Among about 1,400,000 distinct CDR3 sequences listed, 59% were seen once. Input material: blood. The source is a man between 18 and 29 years old in good health.

The gene calls are TRBV11-2 and TRBJ2-3, with D maybe TRBD1 (6 bases). V dropped 4 bases and J dropped 2 bases, with 16 bases sitting between them. The V gene's germline CDR1 is SGHAT and CDR2 FQNNGV. The CDR3 has 16 amino acids. CDR3 bases: TGTGCCAGCAGCTCCCAGGGGCAGGGAGCCACAGATACGCAGTATTTT. Protein sequence: CASSSQGQGATDTQYF.

The V gene is TRBV7-9, the J gene TRBJ2-5, with a possible D match to TRBD1 (6 bases). The germline V and J ends were trimmed by 6 bases and 1 base, with 12 bases remaining between them. Germline-derived CDR1 and CDR2 are SEHNR and FQNEAQ (reference sequence). This CDR3 has 14 amino acids. CDR3 sequence: CASRPDSLQETQYF. For the CDR3, the DNA is TGTGCCAGCAGACCGGACAGCCTCCAAGAGACCCAGTACTTC.

Only one count was recorded for this clonotype. The V call is TRBV7-2, the J call TRBJ2-1; D gene unclear. The closer fit of TRBJ2-7 to the DNA end suggests the J call may be wrong. The CDR3 has 13 amino acids. Germline CDR1 is SGHTA and CDR2 is FQGNSA. CDR3 coding DNA: TGTGCCAGCACCCTAAGCAGACACTACGAGCAGTACTTC. This sequence encodes CASTLSRHYEQYF.